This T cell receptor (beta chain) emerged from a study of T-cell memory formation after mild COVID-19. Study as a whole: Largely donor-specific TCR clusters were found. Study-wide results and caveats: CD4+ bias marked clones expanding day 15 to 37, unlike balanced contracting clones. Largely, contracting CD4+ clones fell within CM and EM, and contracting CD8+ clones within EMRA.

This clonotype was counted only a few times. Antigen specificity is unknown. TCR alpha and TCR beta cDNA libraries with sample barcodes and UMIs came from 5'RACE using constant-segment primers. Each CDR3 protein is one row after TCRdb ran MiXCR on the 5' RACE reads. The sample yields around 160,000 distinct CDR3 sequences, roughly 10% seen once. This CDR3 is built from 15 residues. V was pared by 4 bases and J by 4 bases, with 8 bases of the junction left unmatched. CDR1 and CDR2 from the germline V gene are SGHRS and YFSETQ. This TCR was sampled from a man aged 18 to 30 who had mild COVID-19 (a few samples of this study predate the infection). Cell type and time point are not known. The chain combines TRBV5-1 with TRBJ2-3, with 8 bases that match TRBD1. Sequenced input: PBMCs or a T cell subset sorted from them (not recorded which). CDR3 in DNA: TGCGCCAGCAGCGCCCAAGGACAGGGAGCAGATACGCAGTATTTT. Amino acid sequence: CASSAQGQGADTQYF.